The present T cell receptor beta chain was sequenced within a study of T cell responses to AZD1222 COVID-19 vaccine. Study results and caveats: Researchers took repertoire samples only after the peak T cell response had come.

V was cut by 5 bases and J by 2 bases, with 12 bases left in between. This CDR3 has 15 amino acids. Germline V CDR1 and CDR2: SGHTA, FQGTGA. Only in-frame clones appear in the TCRdb table, and some are missing; sequencing was by immunoSEQ multiplex PCR. The sample lists roughly 150,000 clones; 85% to 95% were seen once. Turning to this clone: As yet, its antigen is unknown.

The receptor was isolated from an adult in good health. J is TRBJ2-2 and V is TRBV7-3; maybe TRBD2 (6 bases). This specimen consisted of peripheral blood, obtained on day 0 of AZD1222 vaccination. The DNA for the CDR3 is TGTGCCAGCAGCGTTAGCGGAGCTAACACCGGGGAGCTGTTTTTT. Translation: CASSVSGANTGELFF.